A single sample gave rise to the 17 T cell receptor beta chains below, sequenced in a study of shared clonotypes between healthy human individuals. Only in-frame clones appear in the TCRdb table, and some are missing; sequencing was by immunoSEQ multiplex PCR. The data show hundreds of thousands of clones, with 70% to 80% seen just once and about 12% held by the top ten. Sequencing was done on a sample of PBMCs. All receptors come from a woman in her thirties or forties in good health. Some clones in this sample may be carry-over from other donors' samples.

This clone was counted at least ten times. V is TRBV7-2 and J is TRBJ1-1; 10 bases are a match to TRBD1. The germline V gene encodes CDR1 SGHTA and CDR2 FQGNSA. This CDR3 is built from 13 residues. V shed 4 bases and J 5 bases; nucleotides not matched to a gene: 1. The chain's CDR3 is CASSWGQGTEAFF. The CDR3 DNA reads as TGTGCCAGCAGCTGGGGACAGGGGACTGAAGCTTTCTTT.

To note about this clone: It is likely a read error: a sequence one base away is far more abundant. The same CDR3 is also encoded by other DNA sequences in this sample. The chain recombines TRBV7-9 with TRBJ1-1; perhaps TRBD1 as D (5 bases). This CDR3 region has 14 residues. The germline CDR1 and CDR2 sequences are SEHNR and FQNEAQ (reference sequence). CDR3: CASSFKGQSLEAFF. DNA of the CDR3: TGTGCCAGCAGCTTCAAGGGGCAGAGCTTAGAAGCTTTCTTC.

The chain carries TRBV2 and TRBJ1-3; maybe TRBD1 (5 bases). This CDR3 has 13 residues. The ends were cut back, 9 bases at V and 4 bases at J, with 13 bases in the middle. Germline V gives CDR1 SNHLY, CDR2 FYNNEI. CDR3 nucleotides: TGTGCCAGTAGTTGGGGCGCCGGAAACACCATATATTTT. Residues: CASSWGAGNTIYF.

This clone appeared once. V gene TRBV5-6 combines with J gene TRBJ2-2; D gene uncertain. The CDR3 is 12 amino acids. Germline V gene data show CDR1 as SGHDT and CDR2 as YYEEEE. Trimming shortened V by 1 base and J by 6 bases, and 4 bases separated the two germline ends. The CDR3 region has the DNA TGTGCCAGCAGCTTGATCCCCGGGGAGCTGTTTTTT. Translated: CASSLIPGELFF.

In this sample, this clone turned up once. The rearrangement links TRBV30 to TRBJ2-7, with a possible D match to TRBD2 (6 bases). This CDR3 is 13 amino acids long. With 3 bases removed from V and 1 base from J, the gap between germline ends came to 10 bases. Germline CDR1 GTSNPN, CDR2 SVGIG (reference sequence). The CDR3 protein is CAWRAGTSYEQYF. The CDR3 nucleotides are TGTGCCTGGAGGGCCGGGACTTCCTACGAGCAGTACTTC.

This chain connects TRBV27 to TRBJ1-4; 10 bases align to TRBD1. The CDR3 covers 16 residues. Per germline, CDR1 MNHEY and CDR2 SMNVEV (reference sequence). The V gene end was trimmed by 6 bases and the J gene end by 6 bases; junction bases not matched to a gene: 10. The CDR3 nucleotides are TGTGCCAGCAGCGTCAGACCCGGGACAGGGGATGAAAAACTGTTTTTT. Amino acid sequence: CASSVRPGTGDEKLFF.

This chain joins TRBV5-4 and TRBJ1-1; D gene unclear. The germline CDR1 and CDR2 sequences are SGHNT and YYREEE (reference sequence). The CDR3 spans 13 residues. V lost 8 bases to trimming and J lost 0 bases, with 11 bases between them. CDR3 sequence (DNA): TGTGCCAGTACCTCGAACGTGAACACTGAAGCTTTCTTT. As protein: CASTSNVNTEAFF.

The V gene is TRBV28, the J gene TRBJ1-2; 7 nucleotides agree with TRBD1. The CDR3 totals 13 residues. V lost 4 bases and J lost 7; bases outside the gene matches: 6. Germline CDR1 reads MDHEN; CDR2 reads SYDVKM. The CDR3 bases are TGTGCCAGCAGTTGGAGGGGGCGCGGTGGCTACACCTTC. Protein sequence: CASSWRGRGGYTF.

This sequence joins TRBV7-2 and TRBJ1-1; perhaps TRBD1 as D (6 bases). From germline, CDR1 is SGHTA and CDR2 FQGNSA. V dropped 5 bases and J dropped 0 bases, with 16 bases sitting between them. The CDR3 loop spans 16 amino acids. DNA for the CDR3: TGTGCCAGCAGCATGGGACAATTGGGGATGAACACTGAAGCTTTCTTT. Protein product: CASSMGQLGMNTEAFF.

The V gene is TRBV4-2, the J gene TRBJ1-2, with D tentatively TRBD1 (5 bases). Looked up from germline, CDR1 is LGHNA and CDR2 is YNFKEQ. V shed 1 base and J shed 5 bases, with 14 bases lying between them. The CDR3 is 15 residues long. DNA for the CDR3: TGTGCCAGCAGCCAAGGGGACTCACCCCAGTATGGCTACACCTTC. Translation: CASSQGDSPQYGYTF.

In its sample, this clone was seen a few times. The chain recombines TRBV5-1 with TRBJ2-7; 12 bases agree with TRBD2. Trimming at V came to 4 bases and at J to 1 base, leaving 6 bases not matched to a gene. The CDR3 spans 16 residues. Germline V gives CDR1 SGHRS, CDR2 YFSETQ. The CDR3 region is CASSPTTSGRSYEQYF. CDR3 bases: TGCGCCAGCAGCCCGACGACTAGCGGGAGATCCTACGAGCAGTACTTC.

V gene TRBV25-1 combines with J gene TRBJ2-1, with D possibly matching TRBD2 (7 bases). Trimming took off 3 bases at V and 0 bases at J, with 9 bases between the two ends. Germline V CDR1 and CDR2: MGHDK, SYGVNS. This CDR3 spans 15 amino acids. The CDR3 DNA follows: TGTGCCAGCAGTGAGGGAGGGGGCTCCTACAATGAGCAGTTCTTC. It specifies CASSEGGGSYNEQFF.

V and J are TRBV5-4 and TRBJ2-7; 14 bases match TRBD2. V was clipped by 4 bases and J by 5 bases; unmatched bases: 5. The germline CDR1 and CDR2 sequences are SGHNT and YYREEE (reference sequence). The CDR3 runs to 15 residues. The chain's CDR3 is CASSAGTSGSHEQYF. CDR3 nucleotides: TGTGCCAGCAGCGCCGGGACTAGCGGGAGCCACGAGCAGTACTTC.

This chain links TRBV7-9 with TRBJ2-5, with TRBD1 as a possible D gene (5 bases). The J call is uncertain, as TRBJ2-7 better fits the DNA end. The CDR3 length is 14 residues. The germline gives CDR1 SEHNR, CDR2 FQNEAQ (reference sequence). CDR3 DNA sequence: TGTGCCAGCAGCTTAGTGGGGCAGTCCTACGAGCAGTACTTC. Translated: CASSLVGQSYEQYF.

This clone was seen a few times. This sequence joins TRBV19 and TRBJ2-7, with TRBD2 as a possible D gene (5 bases). This CDR3 is 13 amino acids long. The germline V and J ends were trimmed by 3 bases and 2 bases, with 8 bases remaining between them. Germline V gene sequence: CDR1 LNHDA, CDR2 SQIVND (reference sequence). Written as DNA, the CDR3 is TGTGCCAGTAGTATGAGAGGGACCTACGAGCAGTACTTC. Its translation is CASSMRGTYEQYF.

This chain links TRBV28 with TRBJ1-4; 8 positions match TRBD1. The V gene's germline CDR1 is MDHEN and CDR2 SYDVKM. V shed 6 bases, J shed 7 bases, and the junction held 7 bases outside the gene matches. The CDR3 loop spans 14 amino acids. CDR3 nucleotides: TGTGCCAGCAGGGGAAGGACAGGGCGTGAAAAACTGTTTTTT. It yields the protein CASRGRTGREKLFF.

A few counts support this clone. Possible read error: a much larger clone is one base away. The V call is TRBV30, the J call TRBJ2-2; D gene unclear. The CDR3 covers 12 residues. CDR1 and CDR2 from the germline V gene are GTSNPN and SVGIG (reference sequence). V dropped 5 bases and J dropped 3 bases, with 7 bases sitting between them. The CDR3 coding sequence is TGTGCCTGGTCGTGGTACACCGGGGAGCTGTTTTTT. Amino acid sequence: CAWSWYTGELFF.